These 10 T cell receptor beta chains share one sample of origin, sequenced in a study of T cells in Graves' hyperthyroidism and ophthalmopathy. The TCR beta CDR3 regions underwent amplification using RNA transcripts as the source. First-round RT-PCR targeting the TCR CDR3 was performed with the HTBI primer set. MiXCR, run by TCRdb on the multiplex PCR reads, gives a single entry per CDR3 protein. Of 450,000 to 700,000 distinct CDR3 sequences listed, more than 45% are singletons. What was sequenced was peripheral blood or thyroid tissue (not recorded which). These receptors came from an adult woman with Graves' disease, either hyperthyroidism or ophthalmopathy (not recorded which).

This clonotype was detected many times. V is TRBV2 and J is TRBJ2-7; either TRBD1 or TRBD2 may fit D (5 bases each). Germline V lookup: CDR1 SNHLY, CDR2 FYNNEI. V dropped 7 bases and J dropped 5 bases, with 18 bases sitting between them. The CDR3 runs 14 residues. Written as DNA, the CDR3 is TGTGCCAGCACCCGGTGGGGGAGACACGACGAGCAGTACTTC. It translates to CASTRWGRHDEQYF.

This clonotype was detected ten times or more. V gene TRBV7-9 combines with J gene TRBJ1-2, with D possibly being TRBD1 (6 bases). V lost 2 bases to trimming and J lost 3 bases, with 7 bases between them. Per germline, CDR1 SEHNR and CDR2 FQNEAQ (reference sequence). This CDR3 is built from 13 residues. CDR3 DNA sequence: TGTGCCAGCAGCTTACGACAGGACTATGGCTACACCTTC. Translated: CASSLRQDYGYTF.

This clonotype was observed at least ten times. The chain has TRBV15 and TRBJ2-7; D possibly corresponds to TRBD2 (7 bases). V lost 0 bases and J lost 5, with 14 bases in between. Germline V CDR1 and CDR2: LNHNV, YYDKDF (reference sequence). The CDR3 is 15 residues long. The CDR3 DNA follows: TGTGCCACCAGCAGAGAATGGGGGGGCACAGACGAGCAGTACTTC. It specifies CATSREWGGTDEQYF.

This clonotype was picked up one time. The chain's CDR3 is CASSTGLAGGRAEDTQYF. The CDR3, as DNA: TGCGCCAGCAGCACCGGACTAGCGGGAGGGCGAGCGGAGGATACGCAGTATTTT. This rearrangement joins TRBV5-1 to TRBJ2-3; 15 bases line up with TRBD2. This CDR3 region has 18 residues. Germline CDR1 is SGHRS and CDR2 is YFSETQ. With V trimmed by 4 bases and J by 6 bases, 12 bases remained unmatched.

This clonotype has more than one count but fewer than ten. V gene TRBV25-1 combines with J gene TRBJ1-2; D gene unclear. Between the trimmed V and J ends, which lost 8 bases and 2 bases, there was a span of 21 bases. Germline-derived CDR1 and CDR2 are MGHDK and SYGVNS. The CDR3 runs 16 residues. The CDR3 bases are TGTGCCAGCGTTGAAGATCACCGGCGGGGAAACTATGGCTACACCTTC. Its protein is CASVEDHRRGNYGYTF.

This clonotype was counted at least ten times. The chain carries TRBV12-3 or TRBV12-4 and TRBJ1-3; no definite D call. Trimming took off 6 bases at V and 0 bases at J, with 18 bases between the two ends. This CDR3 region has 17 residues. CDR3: CASSANPTPSSGNTIYF. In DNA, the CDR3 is TGTGCCAGCAGCGCAAACCCGACACCGAGCTCTGGAAACACCATATATTTT.

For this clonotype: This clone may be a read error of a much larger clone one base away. The CDR3 region is CASSFPEGNEKLFF. CDR3 DNA sequence: TGTGCCAGCAGTTTCCCCGAGGGAAATGAAAAACTGTTTTTT. This chain uses TRBV7-9 with TRBJ1-4, with unresolved D. The V gene lost 6 bases and the J gene lost 5 bases, with 13 bases spanning the gap. Germline loops: CDR1 SEHNR, CDR2 FQNEAQ (reference sequence). The CDR3 runs 14 residues. Full variable domain (missing parts from reference TRBV7-9 and TRBJ1-4): DTGVSQNPRHKITKRGQNVTFRCDPISEHNRLYWYRQTLGQGPEFLTYFQNEAQLEKSRLLSDRFSAERPKGSFSTLEIQRTEQGDSAMYLCASSFPEGNEKLFFGSGTQLSVL.

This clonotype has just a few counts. CDR3 sequence: CASNSQGIVAEGTGQETQYF. The CDR3 region has the DNA TGTGCCAGCAATTCCCAGGGGATTGTTGCTGAAGGGACAGGTCAAGAGACCCAGTACTTC. The chain carries TRBV2 and TRBJ2-5, with 8 bases identical to TRBD1. The CDR3 is 20 amino acids. In germline, CDR1 is SNHLY, CDR2 FYNNEI. V shed 7 bases, J shed 2 bases, and the junction held 24 bases outside the gene matches.

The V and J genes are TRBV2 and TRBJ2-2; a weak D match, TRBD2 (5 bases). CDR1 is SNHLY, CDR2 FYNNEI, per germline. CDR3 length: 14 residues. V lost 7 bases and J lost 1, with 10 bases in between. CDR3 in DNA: TGTGCCAGCAACGGGGATCAGAACACCGGGGAGCTGTTTTTT. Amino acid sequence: CASNGDQNTGELFF.

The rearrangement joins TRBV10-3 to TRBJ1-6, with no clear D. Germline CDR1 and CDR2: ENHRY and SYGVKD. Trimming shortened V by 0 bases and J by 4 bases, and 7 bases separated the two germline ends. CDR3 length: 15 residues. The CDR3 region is CAISESKVYNSPLHF. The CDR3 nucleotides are TGTGCCATCAGTGAGTCTAAGGTTTATAATTCACCCCTCCACTTT.